This T cell receptor (beta chain) was sequenced in a study of T cells in Graves' hyperthyroidism and ophthalmopathy. Per germline, CDR1 SGHTA and CDR2 FQGTGA. This CDR3 has 13 amino acids. Trimming took off 5 bases at V and 5 bases at J, with 9 bases between the two ends. PBMCs were derived from 10 ml fresh peripheral blood. Study-wide points: Expanded thyroid clonotypes (above 0.001) were mostly also found in blood. Before onset, ophthalmopathy was predicted by the model a median 6.5 months earlier. From stable hyperthyroidism, ophthalmopathy was separated by a 13 V-J model.

TCR beta CDR3 region amplification was performed from RNA transcripts. HTBI primers drove first-round RT-PCR of the TCR CDR3. MiXCR, run by TCRdb on the multiplex PCR reads, gives a single entry per CDR3 protein. The sample lists approximately 490,000 distinct CDR3 sequences; about 20% were seen once. About this clonotype itself: What it binds is not known.

The chain joins TRBV7-3 to TRBJ2-2, with D hard to call. The clonotype comes from a woman in her sixties or seventies with Graves' ophthalmopathy. Sequencing input: blood. In DNA form, the CDR3 reads TGTGCCAGCAGCCCGTACAGTACCGGGGAGCTGTTTTTT. The encoded protein is CASSPYSTGELFF.